This T cell receptor beta chain was identified in a study of blood T cell repertoires in COVID-19. Study background: The United States, Italy and Spain provided the acute and convalescent COVID-19 samples. Nucleic acid was either cDNA or gDNA, and it came from T cells, B-cell-depleted T cells, or PBMCs.

In the original processing: Reference gene primer amplification in the assay estimated nucleated cell counts. Sequenced by immunoSEQ multiplex PCR; TCRdb stores in-frame clones only, minus some. V and J calls and clone size are those listed in that table; D and trimming were worked out from the DNA. The sample gives some 150,000 clones, approximately 84% of which show up once; about 2.6% is in the top ten. Sequences were obtained from peripheral blood. The clonotype originates from a human donor with acute or convalescent COVID-19. The donor label of this sample is uncertain.

The CDR3 reads CASSEARLGQGARQYF. The CDR3 nucleotides read TGTGCCAGCAGTGAAGCGCGGTTGGGACAGGGGGCTCGACAGTACTTC. The rearrangement joins TRBV2 to TRBJ2-7; 12 bases line up with TRBD1. This CDR3 comprises 16 residues. Germline V gene sequence: CDR1 SNHLY, CDR2 FYNNEI. V gave up 0 bases and J gave up 10 bases; unmatched junction bases: 10.